Below, one TCR beta chain is given with its context. No antigen is known for it. V lost 1 base and J lost 1; bases outside the gene matches: 5. This CDR3 has 16 amino acids. Germline lookup yields CDR1 WSHSY and CDR2 SAAADI. Clones were sequenced by immunoSEQ multiplex PCR, and TCRdb holds only the in-frame ones, with some missing. The sample has more than 9,000 clones, roughly 90% seen once. This record belongs to a study of chemoradiotherapy in HPV16-positive cancers. Overall study: Candidate HPV-specific T-cell clones and common TCR motifs came from functional assays in a couple of HPV16-positive patients.

Study findings and constraints: The functional HPV-specific definition rests on just two HPV16-positive patients. Non-HPV-specific T cells did not expand in tumors during treatment, whereas candidate HPV-specific clones and E7-related motifs did.

Collection of the sample occurred from a patient who underwent chemoradiotherapy. The receptor was derived from a human donor with HPV-associated anogenital cancer. The J gene is TRBJ2-3, the V gene TRBV10-2; TRBD2 matches at 7 bases. The CDR3 DNA reads TGCGCCAGCAGTGAGTTTGGCGGGAGACGCACAGATACGCAGTATTTT. It encodes CASSEFGGRRTDTQYF.